These 18 T cell receptor beta chains originate from one sample sequenced in a study of CD39 and CD103 CD8 tumor-infiltrating T cells. The table came from immunoSEQ multiplex PCR; TCRdb's copy has only in-frame clones and leaves some out. The table includes about 4,600 clones, under 80% detected once. The sample taken for sequencing was CD8+ T cells sorted from blood. The subset is: total memory CD8 T cells (CD45RA-CCR7+/-) from blood or uninvolved lymph node. The receptors derive from a human donor with head and neck squamous cell carcinoma.

This chain uses TRBV11-2 with TRBJ1-1, with 7 positions matching TRBD1. Unmatched junction bases numbered 12, after V lost 10 bases and J lost 7 bases. The germline gives CDR1 SGHAT, CDR2 FQNNGV. The CDR3 sequence is 13 residues long. The CDR3 sequence: CANSLRDSREAFF. The CDR3 DNA reads TGTGCCAATTCCCTCCGGGACAGCCGTGAAGCTTTCTTT.

The V gene is TRBV7-9, the J gene TRBJ1-2; 9 bases fit TRBD1. Germline CDR1 is SEHNR and CDR2 is FQNEAQ (reference sequence). J lost 6 bases, V lost 5 bases, and 10 bases had no gene match. The CDR3 runs to 15 residues. In DNA, the CDR3 is TGTGCCAGCAGCCCCGCGACAGGGGACAGGGATGGCTACACCTTC. Encoded protein: CASSPATGDRDGYTF.

J is TRBJ1-5 and V is TRBV15; no firm D call. Germline loops: CDR1 LNHNV, CDR2 YYDKDF (reference sequence). Trimming cost V 0 bases and J 4 bases, with 10 bases left between them. The CDR3 is made up of 15 amino acids. CDR3 sequence: CATSRDKRLNQPQHF. The CDR3 nucleotides are TGTGCCACCAGCAGAGATAAGCGTCTAAATCAGCCCCAGCATTTT.

V and J are TRBV6-6 and TRBJ1-1; the D gene is possibly TRBD1 (5 bases). The CDR3 consists of 11 residues. Trimming took 11 bases from V and 4 from J, leaving 11 bases between them. Germline V gives CDR1 MNHNY, CDR2 SVGAGI (reference sequence). CDR3 DNA sequence: TGTGCCCTCAGGAGGGGCACTGAAGCTTTCTTT. This codes for CALRRGTEAFF.

Here the CDR3 reads CASSLPTSGVDETQYF. The CDR3 DNA sequence: TGTGCCAGCAGCTTACCGACTAGCGGGGTCGACGAGACCCAGTACTTC. The V call is TRBV7-2, the J call TRBJ2-5, with TRBD2 identical over 11 bases. Germline CDR1 and CDR2: SGHTA and FQGNSA. Losses at the gene ends were 2 bases for V and 5 bases for J; bases not matched to a gene: 7. The CDR3 covers 16 residues. The complete variable domain, with remaining parts taken from reference TRBV7-2 and TRBJ2-5, reads GAGVSQSPSNKVTEKGKDVELRCDPISGHTALYWYRQSLGQGLEFLIYFQGNSAPDKSGLPSDRFSAERTGGSVSTLTIQRTQQEDSAVYLCASSLPTSGVDETQYFGPGTRLLVL.

This rearrangement joins TRBV18 to TRBJ2-5; no firm D call. This CDR3 is 17 amino acids long. V shed 1 base and J shed 1 base, with 16 bases lying between them. Per the germline V gene, CDR1 is KGHSH and CDR2 is LQKENI. This CDR3 is CASSPRSERTLQETQYF. The CDR3 DNA reads as TGTGCCAGCTCACCACGATCCGAGCGCACCCTCCAAGAGACCCAGTACTTC.

V is TRBV6-1 and J is TRBJ1-1; TRBD1 matches 10 bases. Germline V gives CDR1 MNHNS, CDR2 SASEGT. V lost 5 bases, J lost 7 bases, and 10 bases stayed unmatched. This CDR3 contains 15 residues. In nucleotides, the CDR3 is TGTGCCAGCAGTACGGGACAGGGGCACTCCGGTGAAGCTTTCTTT. Protein product: CASSTGQGHSGEAFF.

This clone is a singleton in its sample. The V gene is TRBV4-3, the J gene TRBJ2-3, with D perhaps TRBD1 (6 bases). The V and J ends lost 3 bases and 4 bases respectively, with 11 bases between them. Germline V gene lookup returns CDR1 LGHNA and CDR2 YSLEER. The CDR3 loop spans 14 amino acids. In DNA, the CDR3 is TGCGCCAGCAGCCAGGGTTCAGGGGCAGATACGCAGTATTTT. This codes for CASSQGSGADTQYF.

The chain's CDR3 is CASSPAGGYTEAFF. In nucleotides, the CDR3 is TGCGCCAGCAGCCCAGCCGGGGGATACACTGAAGCTTTCTTT. The chain is built from TRBV5-1 and TRBJ1-1; weak D call: TRBD1 (5 bases). Germline assignment: CDR1 SGHRS and CDR2 YFSETQ. Trimming pared 4 bases from V and 3 bases from J, leaving 13 bases between. The CDR3 totals 14 residues.

The V gene is TRBV2, the J gene TRBJ2-4; TRBD2 agrees at 8 bases. Germline CDR1 SNHLY, CDR2 FYNNEI. The CDR3 spans 14 residues. The V gene end was trimmed by 2 bases and the J gene end by 9 bases; junction bases not matched to a gene: 6. The CDR3 sequence: CASSEHGAGGIQYF. CDR3 coding DNA: TGTGCCAGCAGTGAACACGGGGCGGGGGGCATTCAGTACTTC.

The V gene is TRBV19, the J gene TRBJ1-1; D is undetermined. The CDR3 is 11 residues long. The V gene's germline CDR1 is LNHDA and CDR2 SQIVND (reference sequence). Trimming removed 3 bases from V and 6 bases from J, with 5 bases in between. In DNA form, the CDR3 reads TGTGCCAGTAGTATTCAGTCTGAAGCTTTCTTT. Encoded protein: CASSIQSEAFF.

The genes are TRBV21-1 and TRBJ2-3; no DNA check was done on the table's D call, TRBD2. TRBV21-1 is a known pseudogene. The CDR3 length is 16 residues. The CDR3 DNA follows: TGTGCCAGCAGCAAAGGAATGGCGGGGGGAACAGATACGCAGTATTTT. Its protein is CASSKGMAGGTDTQYF.

The chain links TRBV27 to TRBJ2-1; 11 bases map to TRBD2. V shed 6 bases, J shed 5 bases, and the junction held 3 bases outside the gene matches. This CDR3 is built from 14 residues. Germline V gene lookup returns CDR1 MNHEY and CDR2 SMNVEV (reference sequence). The chain's CDR3 is CASSQTSGDNEQFF. The CDR3 DNA follows: TGTGCCAGCAGCCAGACTAGCGGGGACAATGAGCAGTTCTTC.

The chain carries TRBV27 and TRBJ2-7; no reliable D call. The V gene lost 6 bases and the J gene lost 1 base, with 19 bases spanning the gap. Germline loops: CDR1 MNHEY, CDR2 SMNVEV (reference sequence). The CDR3 extends over 16 amino acids. CDR3 sequence (DNA): TGTGCCAGCAGCCCACGACCCCCGGCGGCGTCCTACGAGCAGTACTTC. This codes for CASSPRPPAASYEQYF.

This clone appeared a few times. V is TRBV5-4 and J is TRBJ2-2; D may be TRBD1 (6 bases). The V end was cut by 4 bases, the J end by 1 base, with 23 bases between. The V gene's germline CDR1 is SGHNT and CDR2 YYREEE (reference sequence). The CDR3 loop spans 19 amino acids. The CDR3 sequence: CASSDEPLSLGGNTGELFF. The CDR3 DNA reads as TGTGCCAGCAGCGATGAGCCCCTGAGCTTAGGGGGGAACACCGGGGAGCTGTTTTTT.

This chain joins TRBV7-9 and TRBJ1-2, with a weak D call TRBD1 (6 bases). Trimming removed 1 base from V and 3 bases from J, with 15 bases in between. CDR1 and CDR2 from the germline V gene are SEHNR and FQNEAQ (reference sequence). The CDR3 covers 16 residues. CDR3 nucleotides: TGTGCCAGCAGCTTAGAAACTCTCGGACAGTACTATGGCTACACCTTC. Translating it yields CASSLETLGQYYGYTF. The full variable domain, rest sourced from reference TRBV7-9 and TRBJ1-2, is DTGVSQNPRHKITKRGQNVTFRCDPISEHNRLYWYRQTLGQGPEFLTYFQNEAQLEKSRLLSDRFSAERPKGSFSTLEIQRTEQGDSAMYLCASSLETLGQYYGYTFGSGTRLTVV.

V usage is TRBV27 and J usage is TRBJ2-1, with 11 bases that match TRBD1. J was trimmed by 6 bases and V by 4 bases; bases with no gene match: 2. Germline assignment: CDR1 MNHEY and CDR2 SMNVEV (reference sequence). The CDR3 covers 14 residues. CDR3 region: CASSSGTGGNEQFF. In DNA form, the CDR3 reads TGTGCCAGCAGTTCCGGGACAGGGGGCAATGAGCAGTTCTTC.

The chain recombines TRBV5-6 with TRBJ1-1; D is unresolved. CDR3 length: 13 amino acids. Looked up from germline, CDR1 is SGHDT and CDR2 is YYEEEE. The V end lost 2 bases, the J end lost 5 bases, and 10 bases lay between the germline ends. The CDR3 sequence is CASSFPAGTEAFF. The CDR3 bases are TGTGCCAGCAGCTTCCCGGCGGGGACTGAAGCTTTCTTT.